This T cell receptor (beta chain) is drawn from a study of cytomegalovirus exposure and HLA in healthy donors. Study-wide results and caveats: Common viral pathogens (according to a later analysis) appeared linked to several of the most significant clusters.

Although they were nominally healthy when sampled, donors likely had unrecorded immune exposures. PCR primers comprised 60 Vbeta and 13 Jbeta primers. Assay: immunoSEQ multiplex PCR; the TCRdb copy retains only in-frame clones and omits some. The sample consists of 80,000 or so clones, more than 50% of them appearing once. In regard to this clone: Its antigen is still unknown.

The sequence derives from a male donor in good health and CMV-seropositive. The sequencing input was PBMCs.

CDR3 DNA sequence: TGTGCCAGCAGCCGAGCTAGCGGGGGAAACTCCTACGAGCAGTACTTC. Amino acid sequence: CASSRASGGNSYEQYF. This chain uses TRBV27 with TRBJ2-5; 10 nucleotides match TRBD2. The DNA end favors TRBJ2-7, so the J call may be wrong. Looked up from germline, CDR1 is MNHEY and CDR2 is SMNVEV (reference sequence). The CDR3 runs to 16 residues.